Shown below are 14 T cell receptor beta chains from a single sample sequenced in a study of blood T cell repertoires in COVID-19. The method was immunoSEQ multiplex PCR; TCRdb's version includes in-frame clones alone and lacks a portion of them. The sample carries 180,000 or so clones, roughly 85% recorded once. The sample was peripheral blood. Receptors were obtained from a woman aged 55-69 years with acute or convalescent COVID-19.

The J gene is TRBJ1-4, the V gene TRBV7-2; D unresolved. Germline CDR1 SGHTA, CDR2 FQGNSA. Trimming removed 1 base at V and 5 bases at J, with 5 bases between. This CDR3 has 13 amino acids. The CDR3 here is CASSLGLNEKLFF. In nucleotides, the CDR3 is TGTGCCAGCAGCTTAGGGCTGAATGAAAAACTGTTTTTT.

The chain has TRBV14 and TRBJ2-3; 8 nucleotides match TRBD2. The CDR3 totals 15 residues. After removal of 3 bases from V and 4 bases from J, the junction contained 6 bases not matched to a gene. The germline V gene has CDR1 SGHDN and CDR2 FVKESK. For the CDR3, the DNA is TGTGCCAGCAGCCATTGGGGACTAGTCGCAGATACGCAGTATTTT. This encodes CASSHWGLVADTQYF.

V gene TRBV9 combines with J gene TRBJ2-2; D possibly corresponds to TRBD1 (5 bases). This CDR3 spans 15 amino acids. Per germline, CDR1 SGDLS and CDR2 YYNGEE. V lost 0 bases, J lost 1 base, and 7 bases lay in between. CDR3 residues: CASSVGQLNTGELFF. As DNA, the CDR3 is TGTGCCAGCAGCGTAGGACAGCTGAACACCGGGGAGCTGTTTTTT.

The chain recombines TRBV30 with TRBJ1-3; D is unresolved. The CDR3 spans 13 residues. The germline gives CDR1 GTSNPN, CDR2 SVGIG (reference sequence). Between the trimmed V and J ends, which lost 0 bases and 4 bases, there was a span of 7 bases. The DNA of the CDR3 is TGTGCCTGGAGTGTACTATCAGGAAACACCATATATTTT. Its translation is CAWSVLSGNTIYF.

The V and J genes are TRBV19 and TRBJ1-2, with TRBD1 matching over 10 bases. Germline lookup yields CDR1 LNHDA and CDR2 SQIVND (reference sequence). The CDR3 is made up of 13 amino acids. In DNA form, the CDR3 reads TGTGCTTCCCAACGGACAGGGGGTTATGGCTACACCTTC. Protein: CASQRTGGYGYTF. Full variable domain (outside the CDR3, taken from reference TRBV19 and TRBJ1-2): DGGITQSPKYLFRKEGQNVTLSCEQNLNHDAMYWYRQDPGQGLRLIYYSQIVNDFQKGDIAEGYSVSREKKESFPLTVTSAQKNPTAFYLCASQRTGGYGYTFGSGTRLTVV.

The chain recombines TRBV19 with TRBJ1-5; TRBD1 aligns across 9 bases. V lost 8 bases and J lost 4; bases outside the gene matches: 15. The CDR3 is 17 residues long. Germline V gene lookup returns CDR1 LNHDA and CDR2 SQIVND (reference sequence). The DNA of the CDR3 is TGTGCCAGTCGGTTTTCGGGACAGGGTTTTGGTAATCAGCCCCAGCATTTT. Translation: CASRFSGQGFGNQPQHF.

The J gene is TRBJ1-1, the V gene TRBV30; no definite D call. Germline V gene data show CDR1 as GTSNPN and CDR2 as SVGIG (reference sequence). This CDR3 contains 11 residues. Trimming shortened V by 4 bases and J by 6 bases, and 9 bases separated the two germline ends. The DNA for the CDR3 is TGTGCCTGGATACGGAGCGCTGAAGCTTTCTTT. Its translation is CAWIRSAEAFF.

This chain connects TRBV9 to TRBJ1-4, with 8 positions matching TRBD1. V shed 2 bases and J 8 bases; nucleotides not matched to a gene: 8. The CDR3 contains 15 residues. The germline V gene has CDR1 SGDLS and CDR2 YYNGEE. The CDR3 region has the DNA TGTGCCAGCAGCGTCGCCGGGACAGGAGACGAAAAACTGTTTTTT. Its translation: CASSVAGTGDEKLFF.

The rearrangement links TRBV6-5 to TRBJ2-3; D might be TRBD2 (5 bases). Trimming took off 0 bases at V and 0 bases at J, with 7 bases between the two ends. Germline V gene lookup returns CDR1 MNHEY and CDR2 SVGAGI. This CDR3 has 15 amino acids. The CDR3 reads CASSYSLASTDTQYF. The CDR3 DNA follows: TGTGCCAGCAGTTACTCCCTAGCAAGCACAGATACGCAGTATTTT.

The chain employs TRBV30 and TRBJ1-3; unclear D gene. CDR3 size: 16 residues. Trimming shortened V by 0 bases and J by 3 bases, and 15 bases separated the two germline ends. Germline CDR1 reads GTSNPN; CDR2 reads SVGIG (reference sequence). The CDR3 protein is CAWSVRGGMGGNTIYF. DNA of the CDR3: TGTGCCTGGAGTGTACGGGGAGGGATGGGTGGAAACACCATATATTTT.

The V call is TRBV29-1, the J call TRBJ2-2; TRBD1 agrees at 9 bases. Trimming at V came to 6 bases and at J to 7 bases, leaving 9 bases not matched to a gene. This CDR3 has 14 residues. CDR1 and CDR2 from the germline V gene are SQVTM and ANQGSEA. CDR3 sequence reads: CSVGGQGGLGELFF. The CDR3 DNA is TGCAGCGTCGGGGGACAGGGTGGACTCGGGGAGCTGTTTTTT.

This clone was seen once. The genes are TRBV19 and TRBJ2-3; TRBD2 matches 11 bases. In germline, CDR1 is LNHDA, CDR2 SQIVND (reference sequence). This CDR3 region has 16 residues. After removal of 7 bases from V and 0 bases from J, the junction contained 6 bases not matched to a gene. The CDR3, as DNA: TGTGCCAGTAAGGGACTAGCGGACCTCAGCACAGATACGCAGTATTTT. It translates to CASKGLADLSTDTQYF.

The chain employs TRBV7-3 and TRBJ2-1, with 7 bases aligning to TRBD2. J gave up 7 bases and V 6 bases, and 12 bases lay outside the gene matches. The germline CDR1 and CDR2 sequences are SGHTA and FQGTGA. This CDR3 contains 15 residues. CDR3 protein: CASSYSGFGGNEQFF. The CDR3 DNA is TGTGCCAGCAGTTATAGCGGGTTCGGCGGGAATGAGCAGTTCTTC.

This sequence joins TRBV21-1 and TRBJ2-7; TRBD2, as called in the table, went unchecked against the DNA. TRBV21-1 has pseudogene status. The CDR3 has 16 residues. This CDR3 is CASSSPLAECSYEQYF. DNA for the CDR3: TGTGCCAGCAGCAGCCCCCTAGCGGAATGTAGCTACGAGCAGTACTTC.